This TCR beta chain was retrieved from a study of read filtering for tumor transcriptome and immune sequencing. Study-wide context: Transcriptome libraries were built from DNase-treated RNA. General study findings and limits: Even smaller IR-seq throughput identified most shared clonotypes.

Regarding this clonotype: Antigen unknown.

From about 0.4 ug of RNA, a library with molecular barcoded alpha/delta and beta/gamma adaptors was made. TCRdb reanalysed the reads using MiXCR and keeps one entry per CDR3 protein. This sample carries approximately 140,000 distinct CDR3 sequences, roughly an eighth of them seen once, and the ten largest clones take 8.4%. The germline V gene encodes CDR1 DFQATT and CDR2 SNEGSKA (reference sequence). V lost 4 bases, J lost 10 bases, and 10 bases stayed unmatched. The CDR3 contains 15 residues. Sequenced: a population of CD138-negative cells sorted from bone marrow. The chain links TRBV20-1 to TRBJ2-1, with TRBD2 identical over 13 bases. The source of this sequence is a donor aged 40 or over with multiple myeloma. CDR3 nucleotides: TGCAGTGCTACCGGGACTAGCGGGACCCGGGAGGAGCAGTTCTTC. This encodes CSATGTSGTREEQFF.